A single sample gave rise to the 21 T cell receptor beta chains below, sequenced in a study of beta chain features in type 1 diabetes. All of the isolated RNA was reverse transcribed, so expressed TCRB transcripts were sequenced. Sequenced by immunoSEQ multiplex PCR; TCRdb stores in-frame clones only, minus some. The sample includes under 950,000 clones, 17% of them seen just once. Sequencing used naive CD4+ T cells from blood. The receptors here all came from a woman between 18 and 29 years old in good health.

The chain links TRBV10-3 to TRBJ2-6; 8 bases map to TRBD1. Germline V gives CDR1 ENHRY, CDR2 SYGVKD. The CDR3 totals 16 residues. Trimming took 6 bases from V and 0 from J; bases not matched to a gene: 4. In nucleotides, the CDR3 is TGTGCCATCAGCGGACAGGGACGCTCTGGGGCCAACGTCCTGACTTTC. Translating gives CAISGQGRSGANVLTF.

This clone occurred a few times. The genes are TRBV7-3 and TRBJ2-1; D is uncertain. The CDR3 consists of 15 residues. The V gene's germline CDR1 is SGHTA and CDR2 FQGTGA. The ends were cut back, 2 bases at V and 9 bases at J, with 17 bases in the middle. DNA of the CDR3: TGTGCCAGCAGCTTATCGCATACAAGTTTCGGTGAGCAGTTCTTC. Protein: CASSLSHTSFGEQFF.

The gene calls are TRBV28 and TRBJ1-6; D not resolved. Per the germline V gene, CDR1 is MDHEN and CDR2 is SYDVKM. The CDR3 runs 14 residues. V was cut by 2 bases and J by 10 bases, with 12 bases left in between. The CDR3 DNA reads TGTGCCAGCAGTTTAATGGGGAATCGATCACCCCTCCACTTT. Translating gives CASSLMGNRSPLHF.

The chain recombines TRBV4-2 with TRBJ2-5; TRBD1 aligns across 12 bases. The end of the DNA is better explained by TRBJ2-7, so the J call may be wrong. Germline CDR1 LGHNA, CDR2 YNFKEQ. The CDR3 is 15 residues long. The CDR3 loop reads CASSQPGTGGFEQYF. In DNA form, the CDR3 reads TGTGCCAGCAGCCAACCCGGGACAGGGGGCTTCGAGCAGTACTTC.

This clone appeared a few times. The CDR3 bases are TGTGCCAGCAGCTTAGCCGGGACAGGAAACTACGAGCAGTACTTC. Encoded protein: CASSLAGTGNYEQYF. V usage is TRBV7-2 and J usage is TRBJ2-7; 8 nucleotides agree with TRBD1. Germline loops: CDR1 SGHTA, CDR2 FQGNSA. V was clipped by 0 bases and J by 3 bases; unmatched bases: 4. The CDR3 length is 15 residues.

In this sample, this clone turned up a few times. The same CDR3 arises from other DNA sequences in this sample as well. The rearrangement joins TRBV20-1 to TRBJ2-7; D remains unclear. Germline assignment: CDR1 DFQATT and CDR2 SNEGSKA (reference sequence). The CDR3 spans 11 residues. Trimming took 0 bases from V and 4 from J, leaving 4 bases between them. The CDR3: CSARERYEQYF. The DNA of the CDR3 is TGCAGTGCTAGAGAGAGGTACGAGCAGTACTTC.

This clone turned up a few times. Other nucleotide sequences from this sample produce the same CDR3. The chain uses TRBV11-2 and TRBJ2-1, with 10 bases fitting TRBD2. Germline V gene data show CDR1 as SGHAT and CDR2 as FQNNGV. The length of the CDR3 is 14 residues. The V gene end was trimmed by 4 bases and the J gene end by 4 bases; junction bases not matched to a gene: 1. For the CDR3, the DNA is TGTGCCAGCAGCTCTAGCGGGAGATACAATGAGCAGTTCTTC. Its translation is CASSSSGRYNEQFF.

CDR3 protein: CASRDFGAGEQYF. In DNA, the CDR3 is TGTGCCAGCAGAGATTTCGGGGCGGGCGAGCAGTACTTC. V is TRBV6-6 and J is TRBJ2-7, with D possibly called TRBD1 or TRBD2 (5 bases each). The CDR3 extends over 13 amino acids. V was pared by 6 bases and J by 6 bases, with 15 bases between. The germline gives CDR1 MNHNY, CDR2 SVGAGI (reference sequence).

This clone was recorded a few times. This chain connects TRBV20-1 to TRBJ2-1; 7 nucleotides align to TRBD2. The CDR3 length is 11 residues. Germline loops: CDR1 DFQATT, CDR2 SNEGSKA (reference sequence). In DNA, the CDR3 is TGCAGCCCGGTGGCGGGAGACGAGCAGTTCTTC. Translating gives CSPVAGDEQFF.

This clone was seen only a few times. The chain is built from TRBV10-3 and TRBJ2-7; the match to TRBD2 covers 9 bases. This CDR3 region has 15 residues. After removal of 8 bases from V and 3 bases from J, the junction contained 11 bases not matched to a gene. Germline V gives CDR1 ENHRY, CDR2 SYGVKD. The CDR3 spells CAIQGAGGPDYEQYF. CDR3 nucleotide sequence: TGTGCCATCCAAGGGGCGGGAGGGCCGGACTACGAGCAGTACTTC.

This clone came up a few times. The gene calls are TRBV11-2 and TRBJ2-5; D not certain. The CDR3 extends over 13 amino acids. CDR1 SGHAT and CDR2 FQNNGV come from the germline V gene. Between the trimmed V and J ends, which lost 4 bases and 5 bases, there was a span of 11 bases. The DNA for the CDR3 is TGTGCCAGCAGCTCCGCCTTGGGGGAGACCCAGTACTTC. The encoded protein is CASSSALGETQYF.

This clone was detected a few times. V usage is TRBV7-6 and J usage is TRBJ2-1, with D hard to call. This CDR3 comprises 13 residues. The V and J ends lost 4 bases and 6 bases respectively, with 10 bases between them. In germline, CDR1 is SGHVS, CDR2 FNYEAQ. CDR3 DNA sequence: TGTGCCAGCAGCTCCCAGTTGTCCAATGAGCAGTTCTTC. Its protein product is CASSSQLSNEQFF.

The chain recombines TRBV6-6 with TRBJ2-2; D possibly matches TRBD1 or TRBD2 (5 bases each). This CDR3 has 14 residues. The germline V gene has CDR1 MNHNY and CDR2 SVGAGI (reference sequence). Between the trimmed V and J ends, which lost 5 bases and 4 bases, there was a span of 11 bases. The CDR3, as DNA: TGTGCCAGCAGTACTTTGAGGGGCACCGGGGAGCTGTTTTTT. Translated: CASSTLRGTGELFF.

The CDR3 loop reads CASSRTSGRSTDTQYF. The CDR3 coding sequence is TGTGCCAGCAGCCGGACTAGCGGGAGGAGCACAGATACGCAGTATTTT. The J gene is TRBJ2-3, the V gene TRBV11-2, with TRBD2 matching 14 bases. This CDR3 contains 16 residues. V gave up 5 bases and J gave up 0 bases; unmatched junction bases: 1. Germline CDR1 SGHAT, CDR2 FQNNGV.

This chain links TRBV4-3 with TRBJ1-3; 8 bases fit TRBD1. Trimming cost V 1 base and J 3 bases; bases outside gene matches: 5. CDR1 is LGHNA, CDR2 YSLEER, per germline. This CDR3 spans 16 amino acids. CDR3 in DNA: TGCGCCAGCAGCCAAGCATATGACAGGGGTGGAAACACCATATATTTT. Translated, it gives CASSQAYDRGGNTIYF.

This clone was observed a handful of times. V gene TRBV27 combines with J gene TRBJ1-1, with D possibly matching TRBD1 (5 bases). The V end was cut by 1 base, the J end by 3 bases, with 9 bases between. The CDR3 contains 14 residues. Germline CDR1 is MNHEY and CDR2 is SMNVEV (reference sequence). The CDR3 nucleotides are TGTGCCAGCAGTTTATTTCAGGGTTACACTGAAGCTTTCTTT. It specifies CASSLFQGYTEAFF.

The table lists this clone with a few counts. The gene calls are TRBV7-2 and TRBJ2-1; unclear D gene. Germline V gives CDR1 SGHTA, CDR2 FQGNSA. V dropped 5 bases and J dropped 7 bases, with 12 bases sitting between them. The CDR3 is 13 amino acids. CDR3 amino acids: CASSPPGQNEQFF. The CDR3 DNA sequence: TGTGCCAGCAGCCCCCCGGGTCAGAATGAGCAGTTCTTC.

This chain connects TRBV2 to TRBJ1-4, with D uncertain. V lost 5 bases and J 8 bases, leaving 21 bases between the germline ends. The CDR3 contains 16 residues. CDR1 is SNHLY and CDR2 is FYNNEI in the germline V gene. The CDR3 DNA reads TGTGCCAGCAGTTGGGGAGGCGGACGTTCTCGGGAAAAACTGTTTTTT. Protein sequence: CASSWGGGRSREKLFF. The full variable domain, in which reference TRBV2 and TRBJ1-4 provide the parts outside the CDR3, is EPEVTQTPSHQVTQMGQEVILRCVPISNHLYFYWYRQILGQKVEFLVSFYNNEISEKSEIFDDQFSVERPDGSNFTLKIRSTKLEDSAMYFCASSWGGGRSREKLFFGSGTQLSVL.

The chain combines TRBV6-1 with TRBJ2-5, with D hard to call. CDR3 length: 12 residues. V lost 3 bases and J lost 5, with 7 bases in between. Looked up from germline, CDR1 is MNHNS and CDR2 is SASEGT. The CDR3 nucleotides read TGTGCCAGCAGTGATGGCAGGGAGACCCAGTACTTC. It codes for CASSDGRETQYF.

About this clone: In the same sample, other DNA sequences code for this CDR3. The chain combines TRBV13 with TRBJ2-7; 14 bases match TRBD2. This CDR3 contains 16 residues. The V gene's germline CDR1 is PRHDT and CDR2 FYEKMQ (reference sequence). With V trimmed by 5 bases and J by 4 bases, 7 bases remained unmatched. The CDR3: CASSRYGTSGSYEQYF. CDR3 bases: TGTGCCAGCAGCCGTTACGGGACTAGCGGGAGTTACGAGCAGTACTTC.

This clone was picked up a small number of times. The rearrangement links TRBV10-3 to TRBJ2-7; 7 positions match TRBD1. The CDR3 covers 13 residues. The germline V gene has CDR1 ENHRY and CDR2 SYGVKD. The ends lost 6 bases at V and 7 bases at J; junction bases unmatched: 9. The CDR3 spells CAIRGTVTAEQYF. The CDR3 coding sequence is TGTGCCATCAGGGGGACAGTCACAGCGGAGCAGTACTTC.